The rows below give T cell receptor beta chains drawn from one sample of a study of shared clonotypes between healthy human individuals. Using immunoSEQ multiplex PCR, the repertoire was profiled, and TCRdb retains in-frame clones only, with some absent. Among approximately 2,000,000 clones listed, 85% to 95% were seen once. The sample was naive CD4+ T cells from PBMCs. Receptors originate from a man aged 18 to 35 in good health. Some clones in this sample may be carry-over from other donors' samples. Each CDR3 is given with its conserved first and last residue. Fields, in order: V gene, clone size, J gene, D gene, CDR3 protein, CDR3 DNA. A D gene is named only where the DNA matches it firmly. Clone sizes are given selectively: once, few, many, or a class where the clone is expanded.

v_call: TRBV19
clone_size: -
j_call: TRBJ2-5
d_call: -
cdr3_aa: CASSIVGTARIETQYF
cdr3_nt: TGTGCCAGTAGTATAGTAGGGACCGCTCGAATAGAGACCCAGTACTTC

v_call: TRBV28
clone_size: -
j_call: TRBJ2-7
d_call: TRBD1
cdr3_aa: CASSSTGTGFYEQYF
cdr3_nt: TGTGCCAGCAGTTCCACGGGGACAGGCTTTTACGAGCAGTACTTC

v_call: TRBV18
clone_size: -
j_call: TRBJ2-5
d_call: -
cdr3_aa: CASSPFAGPQETQYF
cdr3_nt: TGTGCCAGCTCACCCTTTGCGGGGCCGCAAGAGACCCAGTACTTC

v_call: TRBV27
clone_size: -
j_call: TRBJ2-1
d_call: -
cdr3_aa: CASSFRAYNEQFF
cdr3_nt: TGTGCCAGCAGTTTTAGAGCGTACAATGAGCAGTTCTTC

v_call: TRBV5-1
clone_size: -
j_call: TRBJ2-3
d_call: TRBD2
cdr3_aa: CASSVSGRAPDTQYF
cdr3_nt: TGCGCCAGCAGCGTTAGCGGGAGGGCCCCAGATACGCAGTATTTT

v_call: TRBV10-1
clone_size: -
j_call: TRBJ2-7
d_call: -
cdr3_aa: CASSPSSGYREQYF
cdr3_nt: TGCGCCAGCAGTCCTAGTTCGGGGTATAGGGAGCAGTACTTC

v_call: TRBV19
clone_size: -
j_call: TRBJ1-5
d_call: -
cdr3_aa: CATKNRGNQPQHF
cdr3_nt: TGTGCCACCAAGAACAGGGGCAATCAGCCCCAGCATTTT

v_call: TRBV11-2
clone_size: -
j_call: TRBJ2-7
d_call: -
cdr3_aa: CASSLGSVATYEQYF
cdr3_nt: TGTGCCAGCAGCTTAGGATCGGTGGCTACCTACGAGCAGTACTTC

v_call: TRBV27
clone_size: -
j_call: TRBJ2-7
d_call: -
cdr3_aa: CASSSIDSIQYF
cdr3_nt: TGTGCCAGCAGTTCTATCGACAGTATTCAGTACTTC

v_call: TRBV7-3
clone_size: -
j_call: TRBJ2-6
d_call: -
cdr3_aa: CASSSHSGANVLTF
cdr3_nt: TGTGCCAGCAGCTCGCACTCTGGGGCCAACGTCCTGACTTTC

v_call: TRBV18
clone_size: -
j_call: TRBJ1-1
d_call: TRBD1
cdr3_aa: CASSPQGALNTEAFF
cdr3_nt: TGTGCCAGCTCACCACAGGGGGCTCTGAACACTGAAGCTTTCTTT

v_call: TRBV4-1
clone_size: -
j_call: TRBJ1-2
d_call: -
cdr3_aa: CASSLRDQAIYGYTF
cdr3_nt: TGCGCCAGCAGCCTCCGGGACCAGGCTATCTATGGCTACACCTTC

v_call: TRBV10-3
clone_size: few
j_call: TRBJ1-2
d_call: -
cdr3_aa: CAISTGTYYTF
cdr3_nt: TGTGCCATCAGTACCGGGACCTACTACACCTTC

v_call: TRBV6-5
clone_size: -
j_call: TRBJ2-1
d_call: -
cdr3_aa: CASSYSLIPSYNEQFF
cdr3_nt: TGTGCCAGCAGTTACTCGCTCATACCTAGCTACAATGAGCAGTTCTTC

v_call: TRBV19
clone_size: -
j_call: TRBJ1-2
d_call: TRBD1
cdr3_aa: CASSTLRGTGSNYGYTF
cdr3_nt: TGTGCCAGCTCGACGTTGCGAGGGACAGGGTCAAACTATGGCTACACCTTC

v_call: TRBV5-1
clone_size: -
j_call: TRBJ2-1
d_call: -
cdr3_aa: CASSNPGSPGNEQFF
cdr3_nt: TGCGCCAGCAGCAACCCCGGTTCACCAGGGAATGAGCAGTTCTTC

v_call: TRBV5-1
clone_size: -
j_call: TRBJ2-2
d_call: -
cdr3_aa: CASSLVEGAVGELFF
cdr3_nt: TGCGCCAGCAGCTTGGTGGAGGGGGCCGTAGGGGAGCTGTTTTTT

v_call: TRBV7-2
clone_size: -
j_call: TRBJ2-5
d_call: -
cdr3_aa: CASNTQGPQETQYF
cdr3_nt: TGTGCCAGCAACACACAGGGACCCCAAGAGACCCAGTACTTC

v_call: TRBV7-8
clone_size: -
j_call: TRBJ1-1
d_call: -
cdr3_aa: CASSLAVWAETEAFF
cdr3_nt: TGTGCCAGCAGCTTAGCGGTTTGGGCAGAAACTGAAGCTTTCTTT

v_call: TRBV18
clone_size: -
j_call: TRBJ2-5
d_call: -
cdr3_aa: CASSPRLGDTQETQYF
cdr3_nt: TGTGCCAGCTCACCCAGACTGGGGGACACCCAAGAGACCCAGTACTTC

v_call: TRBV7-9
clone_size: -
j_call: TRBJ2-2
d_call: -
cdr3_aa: CASSLARATNTGELFF
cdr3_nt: TGTGCCAGCAGCTTAGCCCGGGCGACGAACACCGGGGAGCTGTTTTTT

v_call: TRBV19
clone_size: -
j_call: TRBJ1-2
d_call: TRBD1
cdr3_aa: CASSARQGYGYTF
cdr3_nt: TGTGCCAGTAGTGCTCGACAGGGATATGGCTACACCTTC

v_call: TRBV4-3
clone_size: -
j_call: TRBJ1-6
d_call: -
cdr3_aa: CASSQERGPGYSPLHF
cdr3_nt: TGCGCCAGCAGCCAAGAACGAGGGCCAGGGTATTCACCCCTCCACTTT

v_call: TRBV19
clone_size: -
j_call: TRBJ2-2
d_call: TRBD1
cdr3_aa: CASRQGGSAGELFF
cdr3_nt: TGTGCCAGCCGACAGGGGGGGAGCGCCGGGGAGCTGTTTTTT

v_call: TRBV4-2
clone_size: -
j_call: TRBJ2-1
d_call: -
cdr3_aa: CASSQETTEQFF
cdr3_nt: TGTGCCAGCAGCCAAGAGACCACCGAGCAGTTCTTC

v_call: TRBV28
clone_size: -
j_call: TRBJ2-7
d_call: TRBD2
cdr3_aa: CASSMAGTSGHEQYF
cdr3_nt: TGTGCCAGCAGTATGGCCGGGACTAGCGGCCACGAGCAGTACTTC

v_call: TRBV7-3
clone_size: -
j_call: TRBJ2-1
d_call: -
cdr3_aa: CASSLAGTSSYNEQFF
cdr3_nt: TGTGCCAGCAGCTTAGCAGGCACTAGCAGCTACAATGAGCAGTTCTTC

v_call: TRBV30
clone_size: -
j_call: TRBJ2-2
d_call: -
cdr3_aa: CAWKGKRGGELFF
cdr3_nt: TGTGCCTGGAAGGGTAAGCGAGGCGGGGAGCTGTTTTTT

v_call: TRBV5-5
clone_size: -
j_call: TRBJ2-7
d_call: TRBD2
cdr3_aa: CASSLTLAVSYEQYF
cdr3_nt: TGTGCCAGCAGCTTAACTCTAGCGGTTTCCTACGAGCAGTACTTC

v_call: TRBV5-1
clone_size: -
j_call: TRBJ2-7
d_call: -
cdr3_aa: CASSLAAGVHEQYF
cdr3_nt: TGCGCCAGCAGCTTGGCGGCAGGGGTACACGAGCAGTACTTC

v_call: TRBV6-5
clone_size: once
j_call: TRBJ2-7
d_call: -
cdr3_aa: CASTQARGSYEQYF
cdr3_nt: TGTGCCAGCACCCAGGCGAGGGGCTCCTACGAGCAGTACTTC

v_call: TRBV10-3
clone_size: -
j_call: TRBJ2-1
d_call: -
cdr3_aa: CAISEPTARPSNEQFF
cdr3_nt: TGTGCCATCAGTGAGCCCACAGCAAGACCTAGCAATGAGCAGTTCTTC

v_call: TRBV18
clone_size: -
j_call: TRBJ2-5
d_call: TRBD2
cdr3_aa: CASSTSWGLAEETQYF
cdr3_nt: TGTGCCAGCTCAACGTCCTGGGGACTAGCAGAGGAGACCCAGTACTTC

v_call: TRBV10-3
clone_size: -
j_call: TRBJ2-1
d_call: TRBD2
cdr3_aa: CAISPREEYNEQFF
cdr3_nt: TGTGCCATCAGTCCGCGGGAGGAGTACAATGAGCAGTTCTTC

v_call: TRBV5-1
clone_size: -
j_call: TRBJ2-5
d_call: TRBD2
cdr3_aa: CASSRWASGRGETQYF
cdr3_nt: TGCGCCAGCAGCCGGTGGGCCAGCGGGAGAGGTGAGACCCAGTACTTC

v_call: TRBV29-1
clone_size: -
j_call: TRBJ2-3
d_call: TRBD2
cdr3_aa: CSARTRFTDTQYF
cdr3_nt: TGCAGCGCCCGGACTAGATTCACAGATACGCAGTATTTT

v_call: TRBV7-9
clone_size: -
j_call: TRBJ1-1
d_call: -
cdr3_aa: CASSLGQGNTEAFF
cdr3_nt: TGTGCCAGCAGCTTAGGTCAGGGCAACACTGAAGCTTTCTTT

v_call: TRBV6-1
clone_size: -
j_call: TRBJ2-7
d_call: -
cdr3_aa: CASSERAVMRQEQYF
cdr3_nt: TGTGCCAGCAGTGAAAGGGCAGTTATGAGGCAGGAGCAGTACTTC

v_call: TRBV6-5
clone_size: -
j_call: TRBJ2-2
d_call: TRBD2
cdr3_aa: CASSYPPGLASGELFF
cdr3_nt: TGTGCCAGCAGTTACCCCCCGGGACTAGCGTCCGGGGAGCTGTTTTTT

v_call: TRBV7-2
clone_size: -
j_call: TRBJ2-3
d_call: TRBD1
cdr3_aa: CASSSRQGVADTQYF
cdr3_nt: TGTGCCAGCAGCTCTAGACAGGGAGTCGCAGATACGCAGTATTTT